These 32 T cell receptor beta chains share one sample of origin, sequenced in a study of OX40 agonist ivuxolimab in advanced cancers. Measured with immunoSEQ multiplex PCR; TCRdb has only the in-frame clones, and not every one. In the table there are some 83,000 clones, 90% of which are singletons. The source material was CD4+ or CD8+ T cells sorted from blood, sampled in a trial of the OX40 agonist ivuxolimab. The source is an adult with an advanced solid tumor such as melanoma, head and neck, liver or kidney cancer.

The J gene is TRBJ1-2, the V gene TRBV5-6; the D gene is possibly TRBD1 (6 bases). Germline V gene lookup returns CDR1 SGHDT and CDR2 YYEEEE. This CDR3 is 13 amino acids long. The V and J ends lost 0 bases and 6 bases respectively, with 9 bases between them. The CDR3 loop reads CASSLVGADGYTF. The CDR3 DNA follows: TGTGCCAGCAGCTTGGTGGGGGCGGATGGCTACACCTTC.

This chain links TRBV4-3 with TRBJ2-1; TRBD2 aligns across 10 bases. CDR1 LGHNA and CDR2 YSLEER come from the germline V gene. The CDR3 consists of 15 residues. The V and J ends lost 3 bases and 10 bases, in that order; junction bases with no gene match: 9. The CDR3 DNA reads TGCGCCAGCAGCCACCTCCTAGCGGGAGTCGGGGAGCAGTTCTTC. It yields the protein CASSHLLAGVGEQFF.

The chain combines TRBV11-3 with TRBJ1-1; D gene unclear. V lost 5 bases to trimming and J lost 5 bases, with 6 bases between them. Germline CDR1 is SGHNT and CDR2 is YENEEA. This CDR3 has 11 residues. As DNA, the CDR3 is TGTGCCAGCAGCCTAATTACTGAAGCTTTCTTT. This sequence encodes CASSLITEAFF.

V and J are TRBV27 and TRBJ2-7, with 8 bases identical to TRBD1. With V trimmed by 3 bases and J by 5 bases, 12 bases remained unmatched. Germline V gene data show CDR1 as MNHEY and CDR2 as SMNVEV (reference sequence). The CDR3 has 16 residues. This CDR3 is CASSFTSRTGRHEQYF. The CDR3 DNA reads TGTGCCAGCAGTTTTACCTCCAGGACAGGGAGGCACGAGCAGTACTTC.

The gene calls are TRBV4-2 and TRBJ1-4; a weak D match, TRBD1 (5 bases). There are 15 residues in the CDR3. CDR1 is LGHNA and CDR2 is YNFKEQ in the germline V gene. V was shortened by 5 bases and J by 7 bases, with 17 bases between the two germline ends. The DNA for the CDR3 is TGTGCCAGCAGCTTGGCCACAGGTCCCGGTGAAAAACTGTTTTTT. This gives the protein CASSLATGPGEKLFF.

The V and J genes are TRBV7-2 and TRBJ2-7; D uncertain. The germline CDR1 and CDR2 sequences are SGHTA and FQGNSA. Deletions cut 5 bases from V and 0 bases from J, with 11 bases between. This CDR3 comprises 14 residues. The CDR3 loop is CASSRASSSYEQYF. In DNA form, the CDR3 reads TGTGCCAGCAGCCGCGCCTCTAGCTCCTACGAGCAGTACTTC. Using reference TRBV7-2 and TRBJ2-7 for the parts outside the CDR3, the full variable domain is GAGVSQSPSNKVTEKGKDVELRCDPISGHTALYWYRQSLGQGLEFLIYFQGNSAPDKSGLPSDRFSAERTGGSVSTLTIQRTQQEDSAVYLCASSRASSSYEQYFGPGTRLTVT.

The chain recombines TRBV19 with TRBJ2-1; weak D call: TRBD1 (6 bases). CDR3 length: 12 amino acids. Germline-derived CDR1 and CDR2 are LNHDA and SQIVND (reference sequence). V lost 10 bases and J lost 7, with 14 bases in between. The CDR3 region is CATRAQGNEQFF. CDR3 sequence (DNA): TGTGCCACCAGAGCTCAGGGGAATGAGCAGTTCTTC.

The CDR3 DNA is TGTGCCATCAGTGAGACTAGCGGGAGTAATACGCAGTATTTT. Protein: CAISETSGSNTQYF. The rearrangement joins TRBV10-3 to TRBJ2-3, with TRBD2 identical over 11 bases. The CDR3 extends over 14 amino acids. CDR1 is ENHRY, CDR2 SYGVKD, per germline. J gave up 7 bases and V 2 bases, and 2 bases lay outside the gene matches.

This chain joins TRBV6-1 and TRBJ1-2; D gene uncertain. Germline V gene sequence: CDR1 MNHNS, CDR2 SASEGT. Trimming left V 6 bases short and J 3 bases short, with 11 bases between. CDR3 length: 13 residues. The CDR3 nucleotides are TGTGCCAGCAGCCCGGACTCTGACTATGGCTACACCTTC. It codes for CASSPDSDYGYTF.

This chain joins TRBV7-2 and TRBJ2-7; maybe TRBD2 (5 bases). The V end was cut by 1 base, the J end by 0 bases, with 13 bases between. There are 16 residues in the CDR3. The germline CDR1 and CDR2 sequences are SGHTA and FQGNSA. CDR3 DNA sequence: TGTGCCAGCAGCTTAGGGGCAGGACTCAACTCCTACGAGCAGTACTTC. It specifies CASSLGAGLNSYEQYF. The variable domain in full, completed from reference TRBV7-2 and TRBJ2-7, reads GAGVSQSPSNKVTEKGKDVELRCDPISGHTALYWYRQSLGQGLEFLIYFQGNSAPDKSGLPSDRFSAERTGGSVSTLTIQRTQQEDSAVYLCASSLGAGLNSYEQYFGPGTRLTVT.

This rearrangement joins TRBV30 to TRBJ1-2, with D possibly matching TRBD1 (5 bases). Trimming took off 7 bases at V and 7 bases at J, with 16 bases between the two ends. The CDR3 consists of 12 residues. Germline CDR1 and CDR2: GTSNPN and SVGIG (reference sequence). DNA of the CDR3: TGTGCCTTCACACCGGGACGACTTGGCTACACCTTC. It is translated as CAFTPGRLGYTF.

The V call is TRBV28, the J call TRBJ1-2; D is ambiguous. The CDR3 contains 14 residues. Trimming pared 4 bases from V and 0 bases from J, leaving 9 bases between. Per the germline V gene, CDR1 is MDHEN and CDR2 is SYDVKM. CDR3 in amino acids: CASSSTAPNYGYTF. CDR3 sequence (DNA): TGTGCCAGCAGTTCGACGGCACCTAACTATGGCTACACCTTC.

V is TRBV19 and J is TRBJ2-7; possible D gene TRBD1, 6 bases. The CDR3 contains 13 residues. Trimming stripped 4 bases from V and 7 bases from J, with 14 bases between. Germline lookup yields CDR1 LNHDA and CDR2 SQIVND (reference sequence). This CDR3 is CASSKGHVGEQYF. The CDR3 DNA is TGTGCCAGTAGTAAGGGACATGTAGGGGAGCAGTACTTC.

V gene TRBV19 combines with J gene TRBJ1-3; D may be TRBD1 (6 bases). There are 13 residues in the CDR3. The V gene lost 3 bases and the J gene lost 6 bases, with 9 bases spanning the gap. The germline CDR1 and CDR2 sequences are LNHDA and SQIVND (reference sequence). CDR3 coding DNA: TGTGCCAGTAGTATCCGGGACAAAAACACCATATATTTT. Protein sequence: CASSIRDKNTIYF.

The chain uses TRBV5-1 and TRBJ2-5; tentatively, D is TRBD2 (6 bases). The J call may be incorrect, as the DNA end agrees better with TRBJ2-7. This CDR3 comprises 14 residues. Germline lookup yields CDR1 SGHRS and CDR2 YFSETQ. The CDR3 here is CASSPPTSGYEQYF. The CDR3 DNA sequence: TGCGCCAGCAGCCCCCCGACTAGTGGCTACGAGCAGTACTTC.

V gene TRBV9 combines with J gene TRBJ2-3; weak D call: TRBD2 (6 bases). The germline V gene encodes CDR1 SGDLS and CDR2 YYNGEE. This CDR3 contains 14 residues. V was shortened by 5 bases and J by 2 bases, with 12 bases between the two germline ends. The CDR3 loop reads CASRKGGTTDTQYF. The CDR3 DNA reads TGTGCCAGCAGGAAGGGCGGGACCACAGATACGCAGTATTTT.

The V gene is TRBV29-1, the J gene TRBJ1-2, with D maybe TRBD1 (5 bases). V was trimmed by 7 bases and J by 1 base, leaving 31 bases between them. The CDR3 extends over 19 amino acids. Per the germline V gene, CDR1 is SQVTM and CDR2 is ANQGSEA. The CDR3 spells CSADPETGGVWGFNYGYTF. CDR3 in DNA: TGCAGCGCTGACCCCGAGACGGGAGGGGTTTGGGGGTTTAACTATGGCTACACCTTC.

This chain connects TRBV5-6 to TRBJ2-2; 8 bases agree with TRBD1. CDR3 length: 15 amino acids. The germline CDR1 and CDR2 sequences are SGHDT and YYEEEE. Trimming at V came to 2 bases and at J to 7 bases, leaving 7 bases not matched to a gene. Written as DNA, the CDR3 is TGTGCCAGCAGCTTCCAGGACAGGGCGGGCGGGGAGCTGTTTTTT. This sequence encodes CASSFQDRAGGELFF.

This chain connects TRBV14 to TRBJ2-1; D is possibly TRBD2 (6 bases). The CDR3 loop spans 15 amino acids. CDR1 is SGHDN and CDR2 is FVKESK in the germline V gene. Trimming pared 0 bases from V and 4 bases from J, leaving 10 bases between. This chain's CDR3 is CASSQDRDFYNEQFF. The CDR3 DNA reads as TGTGCCAGCAGCCAAGACCGGGACTTTTACAATGAGCAGTTCTTC.

The chain employs TRBV19 and TRBJ2-6; 8 bases match TRBD2. The V gene end was trimmed by 7 bases and the J gene end by 1 base; junction bases not matched to a gene: 9. Germline V lookup: CDR1 LNHDA, CDR2 SQIVND (reference sequence). There are 17 residues in the CDR3. The CDR3 DNA reads TGTGCCAGTACCCGGGGGGGATTCGGGTCTGGGGCCAACGTCCTGACTTTC. Its protein is CASTRGGFGSGANVLTF.

The chain combines TRBV6-5 with TRBJ1-4; weak D call: TRBD1 (5 bases). The CDR3 is 14 residues long. V lost 6 bases and J 6 bases, leaving 14 bases between the germline ends. Germline CDR1 MNHEY, CDR2 SVGAGI. Here the CDR3 DNA reads TGTGCCAGCAGGAAGTCACAGGCCCATGAAAAACTGTTTTTT. Its protein is CASRKSQAHEKLFF.

This clone has just one count. J is TRBJ2-3 and V is TRBV4-3, with D possibly TRBD2 on 7 matching bases. CDR3 size: 17 residues. The V gene lost 1 base and the J gene lost 4 bases, with 18 bases spanning the gap. Per the germline V gene, CDR1 is LGHNA and CDR2 is YSLEER. The CDR3 sequence: CASSQVGGQGRADTQYF. CDR3 bases: TGCGCCAGCAGCCAAGTCGGGGGGCAGGGGAGGGCAGATACGCAGTATTTT.

This chain links TRBV28 with TRBJ2-4, with unresolved D. The CDR3 is 16 residues long. V shed 2 bases and J shed 0 bases, with 11 bases lying between them. Per the germline V gene, CDR1 is MDHEN and CDR2 is SYDVKM. The CDR3 sequence is CASSLVTERAKNIQYF. The CDR3 nucleotides are TGTGCCAGCAGTTTAGTTACAGAGAGAGCCAAAAACATTCAGTACTTC.

The chain is built from TRBV7-9 and TRBJ2-7, with 8 positions matching TRBD2. Germline V gene sequence: CDR1 SEHNR, CDR2 FQNEAQ (reference sequence). The CDR3 contains 14 residues. V lost 5 bases to trimming and J lost 4 bases; unmatched junction nucleotides: 7. CDR3 bases: TGTGCCAGCAGCCCCAGCGGGAGTGCGTACGAGCAGTACTTC. Protein: CASSPSGSAYEQYF.

The chain carries TRBV19 and TRBJ1-1, with D unresolved. V dropped 5 bases and J dropped 0 bases, with 7 bases sitting between them. Germline CDR1 and CDR2: LNHDA and SQIVND (reference sequence). The CDR3 sequence is 13 residues long. DNA of the CDR3: TGTGCCAGTAGTCCGAGAATGAACACTGAAGCTTTCTTT. This codes for CASSPRMNTEAFF.

This clone appeared a few times. J is TRBJ1-5 and V is TRBV15, with a possible D match to TRBD1 (6 bases). This CDR3 region has 16 residues. V was clipped by 4 bases and J by 1 base, with 14 bases between them. Germline-derived CDR1 and CDR2 are LNHNV and YYDKDF (reference sequence). The CDR3 sequence: CATSTGVLLSNQPQHF. The DNA of the CDR3 is TGTGCCACCAGCACAGGGGTACTCTTAAGCAATCAGCCCCAGCATTTT.

DNA for the CDR3: TGTGCCAGCAGCCCCCCTGAAAGAGCCTACGAGCAGTACTTC. Its protein is CASSPPERAYEQYF. This chain uses TRBV7-9 with TRBJ2-7; D not resolved. Trimming removed 5 bases from V and 2 bases from J, with 13 bases in between. Germline loops: CDR1 SEHNR, CDR2 FQNEAQ (reference sequence). This CDR3 has 14 residues. Supplemented by reference TRBV7-9 and TRBJ2-7, the full variable domain reads DTGVSQNPRHKITKRGQNVTFRCDPISEHNRLYWYRQTLGQGPEFLTYFQNEAQLEKSRLLSDRFSAERPKGSFSTLEIQRTEQGDSAMYLCASSPPERAYEQYFGPGTRLTVT.

The rearrangement uses TRBV5-4 and TRBJ2-7, with unresolved D. The CDR3 totals 16 residues. Trimming took 1 base from V and 3 from J, leaving 17 bases between them. Germline CDR1 SGHNT, CDR2 YYREEE (reference sequence). CDR3: CASSLNPRHNGYEQYF. The CDR3 DNA follows: TGTGCCAGCAGCTTGAACCCCCGGCACAACGGCTACGAGCAGTACTTC.

This rearrangement joins TRBV4-3 to TRBJ1-4; 7 nucleotides agree with TRBD1. Looked up from germline, CDR1 is LGHNA and CDR2 is YSLEER. CDR3 length: 16 amino acids. V trimming: 4 bases; J trimming: 1 base; junction bases outside the gene matches: 6. CDR3 sequence reads: CASSLRDSRTNEKLFF. The CDR3 region has the DNA TGCGCCAGCAGCCTTCGGGACAGCCGAACTAATGAAAAACTGTTTTTT.

The chain joins TRBV7-2 to TRBJ2-5; D is tentatively TRBD1 or TRBD2 (5 bases each). The CDR3 consists of 13 residues. V was shortened by 4 bases and J by 5 bases, with 11 bases between the two germline ends. CDR1 SGHTA and CDR2 FQGNSA come from the germline V gene. CDR3 nucleotide sequence: TGTGCCAGCAGCTCCCAATGGGGGGAGACCCAGTACTTC. Encoded protein: CASSSQWGETQYF.

The chain uses TRBV27 and TRBJ2-3, with unresolved D. The CDR3 totals 14 residues. V was trimmed by 4 bases and J by 4 bases, leaving 12 bases between them. Looked up from germline, CDR1 is MNHEY and CDR2 is SMNVEV (reference sequence). DNA of the CDR3: TGTGCCAGCAGTTCTCTGAGCCCGCCAGATACGCAGTATTTT. Translation: CASSSLSPPDTQYF.

The chain carries TRBV7-3 and TRBJ2-5, with 10 bases lining up with TRBD2. The CDR3 spans 18 residues. V dropped 0 bases and J dropped 4; count of bases not matched to a gene: 11. From germline, CDR1 is SGHTA and CDR2 FQGTGA. DNA of the CDR3: TGTGCCAGCAGCTTAACGGGAGGGGTAGCGGGAGGTAGAGAGACCCAGTACTTC. Amino acid sequence: CASSLTGGVAGGRETQYF.